This TCR beta chain is from a study of spatial heterogeneity in lung cancer (dated by TCRdb to the late 2010s). In terms of the full investigation: More beta-chain than alpha-chain transcripts were consistently detected, likely reflecting higher beta-chain transcript abundance. In the raw uncorrected reads, each unique combination of TCR and UMI appeared on average more than ten times. In non-small cell lung cancer, the study quantitatively compared TCR alpha and beta repertoires across several tumor regions, matched nontumor lung, and blood. The study linked features of the TCR repertoire to counts of nonsynonymous mutations, which were determined by whole-exome sequencing of tumor tissue. Both alpha and beta chains were TCR-sequenced in hundreds of tumor regions, approximately 68 matched nontumor lung samples and 45 to 60 PBMC samples obtained at surgery.

Inclusive of the bounding cysteine and phenylalanine, the CDR3 is 11 residues long. The sequence is cut down to CDR3 DNA, 33 bases in frame from base 1. V is reduced by 6 bases and J by 4 bases, leaving a spacing of 6 bases between them. The germline V gene (reference sequence) provides CDR1 MNHEY and CDR2 SMNVEV. The sample's time point label, in plain terms: sample taken at primary tumor resection. The donors were some 72 patients from the lung TRACERx cohort who had early-stage, untreated non-small cell lung cancer. For TCR sequencing, whole RNA was extracted from tumor and nontumor lung tissue, or from cryopreserved PBMC samples, and no cell sorting was done. Only patients for whom sufficient RNA was available from at least two tumor regions were selected for TCR sequencing. This clonotype was seen repeatedly, ten times or more. No antigen is known for it. There are no base qualities to consult, and no much larger clone falls within one base.

Points the paper makes about the study in general: Ubiquitous expanded tumor TCRs showed up in blood more often at tumor resection than at routine follow-up. Additional single-cell paired TCR alpha and beta sequencing was considered necessary to confirm, at a functional level, the hypothesis that regional TCRs recognize regional mutations.

Library preparation employed 5' RACE. TCRdb records NextSeq 500 as the sequencer. To allow correction of PCR and sequencing errors, the TCR library protocol tagged every TCR cDNA molecule with a unique molecular identifier. The study's own analysis went as follows. TCR identification, UMI-based error correction and CDR3 extraction were performed with Decombinator tools. TCRs above a frequency of 2 per 1,000, corresponding to the top 1% of the tumor frequency distribution, were defined as expanded. Each repertoire was subsampled 100 times to 5,000 TCRs, after which Renyi diversity was computed with the R vegan package. CDR3 similarity networks were built from amino acid triplet string-kernel similarity, with CDR3s being connected when pairwise similarity was above 0.82. The public reads were quality trimmed at Q25 with fastp and then assembled into clones with MiXCR by TCRdb, keeping productive beta chains. When rows share a CDR3 protein, they turn into one entry using the most common DNA and genes. The V and J calls reflect TCRdb's pipeline rather than the authors' work. Across this sample there are 20,000 to 25,000 distinct CDR3 sequences, with approximately 5.8% seen only once. Around a third of the sample is in the top ten clones.

This sequence originates from a male donor with early-stage non-small cell lung cancer. The chain links TRBV27 with TRBJ2-5; there is no confident call for the D gene. The sequencing here drew on PBMCs, taken at surgery. The CDR3 sequence is CASSHLETQYF. At the DNA level, the sequence is TGTGCCAGCAGCCACCTAGAGACCCAGTACTTC.